The text below deals with one TCR beta chain. Its antigen is not identified. This sample stems from a study of shared clonotypes between healthy human individuals. General study findings and limits: The sole specimen, blood, was sampled, and tissue repertoires likely differ.

Trimming shortened V by 1 base and J by 5 bases, and 11 bases separated the two germline ends. The CDR3 contains 14 residues. Germline V gene lookup returns CDR1 SGHAT and CDR2 FQNNGV. Sequenced by immunoSEQ multiplex PCR; TCRdb stores in-frame clones only, minus some. Here the sample spans some 1.4 million clones, approximately 96% being singletons. Sample: naive CD4+ T cells sorted from blood. Subset reported: CD45RA+ positively selected. The J gene is TRBJ1-1, the V gene TRBV11-2; no definite D call. The TCR comes from a man aged 25-40 years in good health. The CDR3 is CASSLGAWVTEAFF. For the CDR3, the DNA is TGTGCCAGCAGCTTAGGAGCCTGGGTAACTGAAGCTTTCTTT. The variable domain in full, completed from reference TRBV11-2 and TRBJ1-1, reads EAGVAQSPRYKIIEKRQSVAFWCNPISGHATLYWYQQILGQGPKLLIQFQNNGVVDDSQLPKDRFSAERLKGVDSTLKIQPAKLEDSAVYLCASSLGAWVTEAFFGQGTRLTVV.